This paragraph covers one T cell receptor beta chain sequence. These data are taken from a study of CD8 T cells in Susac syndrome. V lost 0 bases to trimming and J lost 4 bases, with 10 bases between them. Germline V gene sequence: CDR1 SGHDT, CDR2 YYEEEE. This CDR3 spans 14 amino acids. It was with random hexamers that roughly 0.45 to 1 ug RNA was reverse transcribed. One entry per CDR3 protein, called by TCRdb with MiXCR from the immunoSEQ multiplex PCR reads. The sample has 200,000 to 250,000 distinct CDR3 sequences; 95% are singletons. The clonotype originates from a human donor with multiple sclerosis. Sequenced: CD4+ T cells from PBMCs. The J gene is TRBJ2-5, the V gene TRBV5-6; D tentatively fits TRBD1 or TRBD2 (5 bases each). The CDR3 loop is CASSLGGPRETQYF. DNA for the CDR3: TGTGCCAGCAGCTTGGGGGGACCCCGAGAGACCCAGTACTTC. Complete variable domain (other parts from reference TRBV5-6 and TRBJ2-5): DAGVTQSPTHLIKTRGQQVTLRCSPKSGHDTVSWYQQALGQGPQFIFQYYEEEERQRGNFPDRFSGHQFPNYSSELNVNALLLGDSALYLCASSLGGPRETQYFGPGTRLLVL.